This entry describes one T cell receptor (beta chain). The entry originates in a study of blood T cell repertoires in COVID-19. Study background: The United States, Italy and Spain provided the acute and convalescent COVID-19 samples. T cells, B-cell-depleted T cells, or PBMCs provided the cDNA or gDNA that served as material.

Assay used: immunoSEQ multiplex PCR; TCRdb lists only in-frame clones, some missing. The sample has 90,000 to 100,000 clones, 87% seen once; the top ten hold 4% to 5%. CDR1 and CDR2 (germline): MNHEY, SVGAGI. The length of the CDR3 is 13 residues. Trimming stripped 2 bases from V and 3 bases from J, with 6 bases between. This chain joins TRBV6-5 and TRBJ2-3; D is perhaps TRBD1 (6 bases). The TCR sequence derives from a man in his 70s with acute or convalescent COVID-19. Sequencing was performed on peripheral blood. DNA of the CDR3: TGTGCCAGCAGTTACGGGACAACAGATACGCAGTATTTT. It yields the protein CASSYGTTDTQYF.